The clone carrying this T cell receptor (beta chain) was observed a few times. Its antigen is as yet unknown. This may be a read error: a much more frequent sequence differs by one nucleotide. RNA transcripts served as the template for amplifying TCR beta CDR3 regions. HTBI primers drove first-round RT-PCR of the TCR CDR3. TCRdb re-called the multiplex PCR reads through MiXCR, storing one row per CDR3 protein. The sample lists about 480,000 distinct CDR3 sequences, approximately 15% occurring once. Aged 18 to 65, the patients had hyperthyroidism that was newly diagnosed and had lasted under 2 months. Uncontrolled infection, other autoimmune disease, pregnancy or lactation led to exclusion. This CDR3 has 16 amino acids. Germline lookup yields CDR1 SGDLS and CDR2 YYNGEE. This specimen comes from a study of T cells in Graves' hyperthyroidism and ophthalmopathy. Overall study results and limits: Stable hyperthyroidism was told apart from ophthalmopathy by a model built on 13 V-J features. Most clonotypes expanded in thyroid above 0.001 were likewise present in blood.

This TCR was recovered from a woman aged 18-35 years with Graves' hyperthyroidism. What was sequenced was blood. V usage is TRBV9 and J usage is TRBJ2-5, with TRBD1 matching 9 bases. The CDR3 nucleotides are TGTGCCAGCAGCCAAGCCGGGACAGGGACCCAAGAGGCCCAGTACTTC. Translating it yields CASSQAGTGTQEAQYF. Full variable domain (outside the CDR3, taken from reference TRBV9 and TRBJ2-5): DSGVTQTPKHLITATGQRVTLRCSPRSGDLSVYWYQQSLDQGLQFLIQYYNGEERAKGNILERFSAQQFPDLHSELNLSSLELGDSALYFCASSQAGTGTQEAQYFGPGTRLLVL.